Sequencing of this TCR beta chain was carried out in a study of blood T cell repertoires in COVID-19. Background on the study: Sites across the United States, Italy and Spain contributed samples from acute and convalescent COVID-19.

Method: immunoSEQ multiplex PCR; TCRdb's copy keeps in-frame clones and lacks some. The repertoire has a few hundred thousand clones, 84% of them found once; the top ten carry 1.5%. Germline V gene data show CDR1 as MRHNA and CDR2 as SNTAGT. The CDR3 contains 17 residues. V lost 0 bases and J lost 1; bases outside the gene matches: 4. This clonotype originated in a woman aged 40 to 50 who had recovered from COVID-19. The J gene is TRBJ2-3, the V gene TRBV6-4; TRBD2 matches 10 bases. Source material: peripheral blood. The CDR3 bases are TGTGCCAGCAGTGACTCTTCAACTAGCGGGGGCACAGATACGCAGTATTTT. It is translated as CASSDSSTSGGTDTQYF.